The 12 T cell receptor beta chains given below trace back to one sample, sequenced in a study of blood T cell repertoires in COVID-19 (dated by TCRdb to 2018 to 2020). The method behind the library was the immunoSEQ multiplex PCR assay. TCRdb limited this immuneACCESS table to in-frame rearrangements with V and J called. A share of clones is missing; checked studies link under half to unresolved V genes, and the rest is unexplained. The sample table contains some 270,000 clones; only one count was recorded for approximately 90% of them. The top ten clones comprise approximately 4% of the sample. Source material: PBMCs or T cells enriched from blood (not recorded which). The receptors here all came from a woman aged 25 to 39 with acute COVID-19.

J is TRBJ2-1 and V is TRBV4-1, with D possibly TRBD1 on 5 matching bases. CDR3 length: 15 amino acids. Trimming stripped 3 bases from V and 2 bases from J, with 11 bases between. Germline V gives CDR1 MGHRA, CDR2 YSYEKL. As DNA, the CDR3 is TGCGCCAGCAGCCAGACAGACAGCGCCTACAATGAGCAGTTCTTC. It codes for CASSQTDSAYNEQFF.

CDR3: CSVEYGRVDNEQFF. CDR3 DNA sequence: TGCAGCGTTGAATACGGCAGGGTGGACAATGAGCAGTTCTTC. The rearrangement joins TRBV29-1 to TRBJ2-1, with D tentatively TRBD1 (5 bases). Germline lookup yields CDR1 SQVTM and CDR2 ANQGSEA. This CDR3 is built from 14 residues. Between the trimmed V and J ends, which lost 2 bases and 5 bases, there was a span of 13 bases.

This rearrangement joins TRBV28 to TRBJ2-2; 12 positions match TRBD1. CDR1 is MDHEN and CDR2 is SYDVKM in the germline V gene. The CDR3 length is 15 residues. Trimming at V came to 8 bases and at J to 6 bases, leaving 7 bases not matched to a gene. CDR3 loop: CASCRDRGLAGELFF. CDR3 coding DNA: TGTGCCAGCTGCCGGGACAGGGGGCTCGCCGGGGAGCTGTTTTTT.

The rearrangement links TRBV3-1 (or the pseudogene TRBV3-2) to TRBJ2-5, with D possibly TRBD2 on 5 matching bases. Germline V gene data show CDR1 as LGHDT and CDR2 as YNNKEL (reference sequence). The CDR3 loop spans 15 amino acids. V was clipped by 0 bases and J by 8 bases, with 16 bases between them. CDR3 protein: CASSQDSGPPGTQYF. In DNA form, the CDR3 reads TGTGCCAGCAGCCAAGATTCGGGCCCCCCGGGAACCCAGTACTTC.

The chain employs TRBV4-2 and TRBJ1-2; unclear D gene. The length of the CDR3 is 16 residues. With 0 bases removed from V and 3 bases from J, the gap between germline ends came to 14 bases. The V gene's germline CDR1 is LGHNA and CDR2 YNFKEQ. CDR3 DNA: TGTGCCAGCAGCCAAGAGATGGGGATTAGCGACTATGGCTACACCTTC. Translated: CASSQEMGISDYGYTF.

V is TRBV19 and J is TRBJ1-5, with D perhaps matching TRBD1 (5 bases). The CDR3 is made up of 14 amino acids. CDR1 is LNHDA and CDR2 is SQIVND in the germline V gene (reference sequence). V shed 5 bases and J shed 4 bases, with 12 bases lying between them. The CDR3 reads CASSVQGGNQPQHF. The CDR3 DNA is TGTGCCAGTAGTGTTCAGGGTGGAAATCAGCCCCAGCATTTT.

This clone was observed a single time. This rearrangement joins TRBV6-1 to TRBJ2-2, with 10 bases that match TRBD2. V gave up 1 base and J gave up 0 bases; unmatched junction bases: 11. CDR1 and CDR2 (germline): MNHNS, SASEGT. CDR3 length equals 20 residues. Written as DNA, the CDR3 is TGTGCCAGCAGTGAAGATGGACTAGCGGCTCACAGTGCGAACACCGGGGAGCTGTTTTTT. Amino acid sequence: CASSEDGLAAHSANTGELFF.

V gene TRBV7-9 combines with J gene TRBJ1-2; D uncertain. Germline assignment: CDR1 SEHNR and CDR2 FQNEAQ (reference sequence). The CDR3 sequence is 10 residues long. The V gene lost 11 bases and the J gene lost 8 bases, with 12 bases spanning the gap. The CDR3 spells CAVSPQGYTF. CDR3 bases: TGTGCCGTATCCCCCCAGGGCTACACCTTC.

The V and J genes are TRBV3-1 (or the pseudogene TRBV3-2) and TRBJ2-7; TRBD2 matches 9 bases. This CDR3 has 20 amino acids. Germline V gene sequence: CDR1 LGHDT, CDR2 YNNKEL (reference sequence). V shed 3 bases and J 5 bases; nucleotides not matched to a gene: 23. The CDR3: CASSQAPGSGRILLGDEQYF. CDR3 nucleotides: TGTGCCAGCAGCCAGGCCCCGGGGAGCGGGAGGATTCTATTAGGCGACGAGCAGTACTTC.

V usage is TRBV9 and J usage is TRBJ2-7, with 7 bases lining up with TRBD2. Unmatched junction bases numbered 7, after V lost 6 bases and J lost 1 base. Germline values: CDR1 SGDLS, CDR2 YYNGEE. This CDR3 region has 14 residues. CDR3: CASTRRETSYEQYF. CDR3 bases: TGTGCCAGCACCCGGCGGGAGACATCCTACGAGCAGTACTTC.

The chain combines TRBV25-1 with TRBJ1-2; maybe TRBD1 (5 bases). This CDR3 has 17 amino acids. Germline CDR1 reads MGHDK; CDR2 reads SYGVNS. Trimming cost V 8 bases and J 4 bases, with 26 bases left between them. Written as DNA, the CDR3 is TGTGCCAGCGCCCCAGAGGGACTCGCCGCAACATTCTATGGCTACACCTTC. This sequence encodes CASAPEGLAATFYGYTF.

The chain combines TRBV18 with TRBJ2-3, with D hard to call. Germline loops: CDR1 KGHSH, CDR2 LQKENI. Trimming left V 2 bases short and J 2 bases short, with 8 bases between. The CDR3 covers 14 residues. The CDR3 DNA follows: TGTGCCAGCTCACCAACGGTTAACACAGATACGCAGTATTTT. This translates into CASSPTVNTDTQYF.